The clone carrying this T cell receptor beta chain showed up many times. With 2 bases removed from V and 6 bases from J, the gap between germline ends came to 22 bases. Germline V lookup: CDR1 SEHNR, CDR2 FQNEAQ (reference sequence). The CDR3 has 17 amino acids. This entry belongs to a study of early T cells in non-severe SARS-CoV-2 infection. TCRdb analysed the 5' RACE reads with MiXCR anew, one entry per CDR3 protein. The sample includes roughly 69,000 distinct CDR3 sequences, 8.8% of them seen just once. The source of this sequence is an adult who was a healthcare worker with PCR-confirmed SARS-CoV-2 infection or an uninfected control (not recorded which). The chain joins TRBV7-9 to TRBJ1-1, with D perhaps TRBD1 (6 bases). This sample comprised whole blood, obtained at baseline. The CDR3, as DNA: TGTGCCAGCAGCTTATACAGCTACCAACAGGGTCGCGCTGAAGCTTTCTTT. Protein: CASSLYSYQQGRAEAFF.